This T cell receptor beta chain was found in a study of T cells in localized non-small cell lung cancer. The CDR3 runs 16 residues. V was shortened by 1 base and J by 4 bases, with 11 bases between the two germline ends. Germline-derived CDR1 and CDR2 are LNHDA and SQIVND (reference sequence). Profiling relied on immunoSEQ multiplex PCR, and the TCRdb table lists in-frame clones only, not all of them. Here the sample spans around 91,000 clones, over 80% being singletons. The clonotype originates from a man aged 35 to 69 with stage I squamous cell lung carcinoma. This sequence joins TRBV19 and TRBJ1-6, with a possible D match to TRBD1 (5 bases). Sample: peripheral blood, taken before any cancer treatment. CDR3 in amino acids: CASSIGSTGYNSPLHF. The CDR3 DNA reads TGTGCCAGTAGTATAGGCTCTACAGGATATAATTCACCCCTCCACTTT.